Sequencing of this T cell receptor (beta chain) was carried out in a study of CD8+ T cells in alopecia areata. Study-wide background: Treated patients were given 5 to 10 mg oral tofacitinib twice daily.

Study observations and caveats: Patients displayed less clarity in TCR sharing than mice, a finding possibly related to HLA. There was only one nonresponder, so it was unclear how baseline CD8+ expansion relates to response. Persistence in scalp and blood during tofacitinib was observed for many expanded lesional clones.

TCR sequencing used cDNA made by reverse transcription of extracted RNA. The protocol was immunoSEQ multiplex PCR, while the TCRdb copy is restricted to in-frame clones and leaves out a portion. This table has about 120,000 clones, around 53% appearing once. Treatment denoted: oral pan-JAK inhibitor, 5-10 mg twice daily. The CDR3 has 15 residues. Germline CDR1 reads GTSNPN; CDR2 reads SVGIG (reference sequence). Trimming removed 8 bases from V and 2 bases from J; junction bases left unmatched: 15. This clone was observed a few times. Antigen unknown. V gene TRBV30 combines with J gene TRBJ2-7; TRBD1 matches 7 bases. Here the sequenced sample was CD8+ T cells sorted from blood, taken at week 24, from a patient treated with tofacitinib. This receptor was taken from a human donor with alopecia areata. Here the CDR3 reads CALLRRDSPAYEQYF. The DNA of the CDR3 is TGTGCCCTCCTGCGCCGGGACAGTCCAGCCTACGAGCAGTACTTC.